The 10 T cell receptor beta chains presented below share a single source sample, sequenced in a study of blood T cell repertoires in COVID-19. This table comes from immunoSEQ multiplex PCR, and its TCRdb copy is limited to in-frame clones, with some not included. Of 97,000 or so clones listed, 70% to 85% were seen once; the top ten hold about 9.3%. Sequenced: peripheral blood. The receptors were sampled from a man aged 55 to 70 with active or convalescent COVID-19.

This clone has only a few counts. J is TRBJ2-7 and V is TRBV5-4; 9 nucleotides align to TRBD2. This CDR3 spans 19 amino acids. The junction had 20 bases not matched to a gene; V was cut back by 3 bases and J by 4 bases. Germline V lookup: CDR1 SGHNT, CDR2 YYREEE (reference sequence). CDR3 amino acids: CASSSRRGLAGWGAYEQYV. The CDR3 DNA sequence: TGTGCCAGCAGCTCCCGCCGGGGGCTAGCGGGATGGGGGGCGTACGAGCAGTACGTC.

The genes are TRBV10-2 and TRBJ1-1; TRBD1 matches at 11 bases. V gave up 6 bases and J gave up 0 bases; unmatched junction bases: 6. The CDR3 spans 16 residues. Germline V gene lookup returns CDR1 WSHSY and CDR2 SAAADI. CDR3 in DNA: TGCGCCAGCAGCCCCGGGACAGGGGGGATGAACACTGAAGCTTTCTTT. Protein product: CASSPGTGGMNTEAFF.

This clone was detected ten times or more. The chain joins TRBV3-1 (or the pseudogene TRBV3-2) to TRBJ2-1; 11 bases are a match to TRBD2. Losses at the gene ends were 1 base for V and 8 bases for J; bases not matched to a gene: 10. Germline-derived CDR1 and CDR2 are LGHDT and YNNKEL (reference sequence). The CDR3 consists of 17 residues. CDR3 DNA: TGTGCCAGCAGCCAAGGGGCTAGCGGGAGGCTTGTGGATGAGCAGTTCTTC. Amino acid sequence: CASSQGASGRLVDEQFF.

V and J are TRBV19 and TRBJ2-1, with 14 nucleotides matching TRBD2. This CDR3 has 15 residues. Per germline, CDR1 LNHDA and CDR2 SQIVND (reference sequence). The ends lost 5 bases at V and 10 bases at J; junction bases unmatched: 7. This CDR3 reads CASSSTSGRAEEQFF. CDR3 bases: TGTGCCAGTAGTTCGACTAGCGGGAGGGCCGAGGAGCAGTTCTTC.

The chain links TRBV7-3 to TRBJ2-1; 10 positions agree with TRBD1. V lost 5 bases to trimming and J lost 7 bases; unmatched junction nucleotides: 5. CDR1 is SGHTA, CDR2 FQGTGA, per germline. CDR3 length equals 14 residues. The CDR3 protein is CASSPRQGANEQFF. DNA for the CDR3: TGTGCCAGCAGCCCACGACAGGGGGCAAATGAGCAGTTCTTC. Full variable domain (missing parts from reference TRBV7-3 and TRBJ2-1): GAGVSQTPSNKVTEKGKYVELRCDPISGHTALYWYRQSLGQGPEFLIYFQGTGAADDSGLPNDRFFAVRPEGSVSTLKIQRTERGDSAVYLCASSPRQGANEQFFGPGTRLTVL.

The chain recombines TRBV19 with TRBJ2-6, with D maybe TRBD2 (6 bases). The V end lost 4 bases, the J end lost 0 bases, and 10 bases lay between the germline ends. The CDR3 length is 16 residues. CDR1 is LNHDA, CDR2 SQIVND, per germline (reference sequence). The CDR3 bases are TGTGCCAGTAGTAGTCGGGGGTTCTCTGGGGCCAACGTCCTGACTTTC. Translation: CASSSRGFSGANVLTF.

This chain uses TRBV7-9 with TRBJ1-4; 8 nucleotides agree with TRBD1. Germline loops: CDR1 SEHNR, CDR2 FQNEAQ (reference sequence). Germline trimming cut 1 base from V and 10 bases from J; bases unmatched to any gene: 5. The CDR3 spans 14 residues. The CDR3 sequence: CASSLGQGRGKLFF. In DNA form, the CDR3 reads TGTGCCAGCAGCTTAGGACAGGGGAGGGGAAAACTGTTTTTT.

The CDR3 DNA reads TGTGCCAGCTCACCGCAACTCGACAAGGCGGGGGAGCTGTTTTTT. Translating gives CASSPQLDKAGELFF. The genes are TRBV18 and TRBJ2-2; D is uncertain. CDR1 KGHSH and CDR2 LQKENI come from the germline V gene. V lost 3 bases and J lost 8, with 16 bases in between. CDR3 size: 15 residues. Supplemented by reference TRBV18 and TRBJ2-2, the full variable domain reads NAGVMQNPRHLVRRRGQEARLRCSPMKGHSHVYWYRQLPEEGLKFMVYLQKENIIDESGMPKERFSAEFPKEGPSILRIQQVVRGDSAAYFCASSPQLDKAGELFFGEGSRLTVL.

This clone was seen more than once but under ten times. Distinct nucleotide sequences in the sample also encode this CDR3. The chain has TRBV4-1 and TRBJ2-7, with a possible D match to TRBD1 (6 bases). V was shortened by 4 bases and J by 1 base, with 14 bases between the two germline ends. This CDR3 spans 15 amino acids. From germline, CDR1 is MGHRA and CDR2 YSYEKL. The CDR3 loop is CASSLRQAASYEQYF. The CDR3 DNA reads TGCGCCAGCAGCCTCAGACAGGCCGCGTCCTACGAGCAGTACTTC.

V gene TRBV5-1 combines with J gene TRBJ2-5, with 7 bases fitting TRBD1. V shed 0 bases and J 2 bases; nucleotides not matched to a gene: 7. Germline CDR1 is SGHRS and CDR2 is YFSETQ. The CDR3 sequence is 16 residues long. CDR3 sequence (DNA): TGCGCCAGCAGCTTGGATCCCCGGGACAGACAAGAGACCCAGTACTTC. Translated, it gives CASSLDPRDRQETQYF.